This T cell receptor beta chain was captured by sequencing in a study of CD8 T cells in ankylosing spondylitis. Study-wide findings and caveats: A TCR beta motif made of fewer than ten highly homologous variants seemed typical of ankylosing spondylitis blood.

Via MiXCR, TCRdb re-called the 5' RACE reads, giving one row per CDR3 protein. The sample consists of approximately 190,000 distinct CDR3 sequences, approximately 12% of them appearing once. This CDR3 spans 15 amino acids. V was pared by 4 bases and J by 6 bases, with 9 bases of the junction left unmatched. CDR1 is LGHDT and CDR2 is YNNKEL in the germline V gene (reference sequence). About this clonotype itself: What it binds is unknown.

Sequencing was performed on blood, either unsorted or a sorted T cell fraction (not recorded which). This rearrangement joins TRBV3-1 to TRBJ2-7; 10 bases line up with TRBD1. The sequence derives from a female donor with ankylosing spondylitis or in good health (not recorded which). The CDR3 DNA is TGTGCCAGCAGCCTACCGGGACAGGGGACAGTCGAGCAGTACTTC. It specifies CASSLPGQGTVEQYF.